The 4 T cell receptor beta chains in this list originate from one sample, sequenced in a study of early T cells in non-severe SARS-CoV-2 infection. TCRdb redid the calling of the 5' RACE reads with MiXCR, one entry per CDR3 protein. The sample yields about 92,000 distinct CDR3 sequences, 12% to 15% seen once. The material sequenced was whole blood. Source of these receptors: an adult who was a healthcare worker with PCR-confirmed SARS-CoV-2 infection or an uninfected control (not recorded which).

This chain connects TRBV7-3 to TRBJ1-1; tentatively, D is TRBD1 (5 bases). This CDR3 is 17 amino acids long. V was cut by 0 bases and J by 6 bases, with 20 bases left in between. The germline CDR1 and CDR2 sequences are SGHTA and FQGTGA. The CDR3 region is CASSLTQVGPLSAEAFF. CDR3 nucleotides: TGTGCCAGCAGCTTAACGCAGGTGGGACCCTTATCAGCTGAAGCTTTCTTT.

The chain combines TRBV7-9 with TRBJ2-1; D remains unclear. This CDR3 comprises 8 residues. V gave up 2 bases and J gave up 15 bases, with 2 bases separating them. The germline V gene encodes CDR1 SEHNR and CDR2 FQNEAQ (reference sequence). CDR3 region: CASSLMFF. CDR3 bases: TGTGCCAGCAGCTTAATGTTCTTC.

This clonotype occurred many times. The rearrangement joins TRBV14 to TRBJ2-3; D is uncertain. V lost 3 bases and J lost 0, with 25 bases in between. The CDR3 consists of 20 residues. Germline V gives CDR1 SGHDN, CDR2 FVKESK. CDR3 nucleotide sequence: TGTGCCAGCAGCCATAAGAAGCGAAGGCCTAACGAATTTAGCACAGATACGCAGTATTTT. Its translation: CASSHKKRRPNEFSTDTQYF.

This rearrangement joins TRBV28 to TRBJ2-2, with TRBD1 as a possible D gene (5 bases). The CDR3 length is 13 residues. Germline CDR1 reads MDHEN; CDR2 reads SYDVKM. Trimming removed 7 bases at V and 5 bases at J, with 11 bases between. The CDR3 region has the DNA TGTGCCAGCAACAAAGGGGCGACCGGGGAGCTGTTTTTT. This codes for CASNKGATGELFF.